Listed below are T cell receptor beta chains from one sample, sequenced in a study of T cells in Graves' hyperthyroidism and ophthalmopathy. TCRdb passed the multiplex PCR reads through MiXCR, listing each CDR3 protein once. The table has about 840,000 distinct CDR3 sequences, about two fifths seen once; the top ten hold around 9.3%. The sample was blood. Receptor source: a man between 18 and 35 years old with Graves' hyperthyroidism. CDR3s include the opening cysteine and the closing phenylalanine or tryptophan. Fields, in order: clone size, V gene, D gene, J gene, CDR3 DNA, CDR3 protein. D genes are given only for firm matches. Size values are once, few and many counts, or a class for expanded clones, and some rows have none.

NA	TRBV12-3/TRBV12-4	NA	TRBJ2-7	TGTGCCAGCAGTTACAGGGAATTGGGCTACGAGCAGTACTTC	CASSYRELGYEQYF
NA	TRBV7-2	NA	TRBJ2-2	TGTGCCAGCAGTACCCCCATAGGGGGCGGGGAGCTGTTTTTT	CASSTPIGGGELFF
NA	TRBV27	NA	TRBJ2-5	TGTGCCAGCAGCCACCTTGGGGGAAGTGAGACCCAGTACTTC	CASSHLGGSETQYF
once	TRBV10-3	NA	TRBJ1-1	TGTGCCAGCAGTGATGCGGCAGGGTTGAGGATGAACACTGAAGCTTTCTTT	CASSDAAGLRMNTEAFF
NA	TRBV5-6	NA	TRBJ2-5	TGTGCCAGCAGCTTGGGGGTCAGCAGGTTCGGGGAGACCCAGTACTTC	CASSLGVSRFGETQYF
many	TRBV20-1	NA	TRBJ2-7	TGCAGTGCGGGAGGGACAGTCCACGAGCAGTACTTC	CSAGGTVHEQYF
NA	TRBV20-1	NA	TRBJ2-7	TGCAGTTTATATCCAGGGAAGTACGAGCAGTACTTC	CSLYPGKYEQYF
NA	TRBV7-3	TRBD2	TRBJ2-7	TGTGCCAGCAGCTTACTAGCGGCGCCTAACTACGAGCAGTACTTC	CASSLLAAPNYEQYF
many	TRBV19	TRBD1	TRBJ2-2	TGTGCCAGTAGTAACAGGGGTGGGCTGTTTTTT	CASSNRGGLFF
many	TRBV19	NA	TRBJ1-6	TGTGCCAGTACCCCGGGACTAAGCTCCTATAATTCACCCCTCCACTTT	CASTPGLSSYNSPLHF
NA	TRBV19	TRBD1	TRBJ1-1	TGTGCCAGCAGCCCAGACACAGGGGCCGGCACTGAAGCTTTCTTT	CASSPDTGAGTEAFF
NA	TRBV5-5	TRBD2	TRBJ2-5	TGTGCCAGCAGCCTGACTAGCGGGAGTGGCAGAGAGACCCAGTACTTC	CASSLTSGSGRETQYF
NA	TRBV7-9	NA	TRBJ1-4	TGTGCCAGCAGCTTGGGCCAGGTGGGTGAAAAACTGTTTTTT	CASSLGQVGEKLFF
many	TRBV7-3	NA	TRBJ1-1	TGTGCCAGCAGCTTACTGGGAGCCGGCACTGAAGCTTTCTTT	CASSLLGAGTEAFF
NA	TRBV19	NA	TRBJ1-1	TGTGCCACCGGTCGGGGGAACACTGAAGCTTTCTTT	CATGRGNTEAFF